The 2 T cell receptor beta chains below all came from one sample that was sequenced in a study of blood T cell repertoires in COVID-19. Sequencing used immunoSEQ multiplex PCR; TCRdb keeps in-frame clones, though not all of them. The top ten hold approximately 11% of the sample, which has about 180,000 clones, 80% to 90% seen once. The sample was peripheral blood. The source is a human donor with active or convalescent COVID-19. The donor label of this sample is uncertain.

This chain links TRBV9 with TRBJ2-6, with D tentatively TRBD2 (6 bases). V gave up 0 bases and J gave up 2 bases, with 9 bases separating them. Looked up from germline, CDR1 is SGDLS and CDR2 is YYNGEE. There are 16 residues in the CDR3. The CDR3 coding sequence is TGTGCCAGCAGCGTAGGGGGGGACCCTGGGGCCAACGTCCTGACTTTC. Residues: CASSVGGDPGANVLTF.

V is TRBV7-2 and J is TRBJ1-1; 7 nucleotides agree with TRBD1. This CDR3 has 12 residues. Germline assignment: CDR1 SGHTA and CDR2 FQGNSA. V lost 5 bases, J lost 11 bases, and 8 bases stayed unmatched. The CDR3 here is CASSRPGQMAFF. The CDR3 DNA sequence: TGTGCCAGCAGCAGGCCGGGACAGATGGCTTTCTTT.